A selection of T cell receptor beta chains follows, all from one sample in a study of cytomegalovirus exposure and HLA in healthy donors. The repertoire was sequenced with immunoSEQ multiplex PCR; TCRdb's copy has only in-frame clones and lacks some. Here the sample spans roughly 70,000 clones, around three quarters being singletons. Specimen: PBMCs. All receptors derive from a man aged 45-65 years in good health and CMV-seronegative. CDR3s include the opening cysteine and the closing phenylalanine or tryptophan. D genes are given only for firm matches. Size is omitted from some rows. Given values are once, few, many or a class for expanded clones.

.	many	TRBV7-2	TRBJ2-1	TGTGCCAGCAGCCCCCATCCCAATGAGCAGTTCTTC	CASSPHPNEQFF
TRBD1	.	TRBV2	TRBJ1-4	TGTGCCAGCAGTTCCCGACAGGGGCGGGGTGAAAAACTGTTTTTT	CASSSRQGRGEKLFF
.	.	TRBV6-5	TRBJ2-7	TGTGCCAGCAGTCGGGCGGGGGAGCAGTACTTC	CASSRAGEQYF
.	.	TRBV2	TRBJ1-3	TGTGCCAGCAGTGAAGCGGCAGGAAAAAACACCATATATTTT	CASSEAAGKNTIYF
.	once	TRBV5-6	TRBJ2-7	TGTGCCAGCAGCTTGTGGGGGACAAGTCGGGTGTACGAGCAGTACTTC	CASSLWGTSRVYEQYF
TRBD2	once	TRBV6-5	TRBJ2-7	TGTGCCAGCAGTTACAGGGAGGGGTTCGGCGAGCAGTACTTC	CASSYREGFGEQYF
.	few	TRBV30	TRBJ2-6	TGTGCCTGGACGGGGGCTGGGGCCAACGTCCTGACTTTC	CAWTGAGANVLTF
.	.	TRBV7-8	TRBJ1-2	TGTGCCAGCAGCTTAGTCTCTGCTAACTATGGCTACACCTTC	CASSLVSANYGYTF
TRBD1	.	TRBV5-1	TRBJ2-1	TGCGCCAGCAGCTTGTTCCTCGGACAGGGAGACAATGAGCAGTTCTTC	CASSLFLGQGDNEQFF
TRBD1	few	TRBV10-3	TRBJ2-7	TGTGCCATCAGTCAGGGGGCCCAAGAGCAGTACTTC	CAISQGAQEQYF
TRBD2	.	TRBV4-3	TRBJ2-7	TGCGCCAGCAGCCAAGGGCTTAGCGGGGGAAACGAGCAGTACTTC	CASSQGLSGGNEQYF
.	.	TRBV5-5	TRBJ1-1	TGTGCCAGCAGTCAAACCTTACAGGGTTTCGCTGAAGCTTTCTTT	CASSQTLQGFAEAFF
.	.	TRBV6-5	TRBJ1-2	TGTGCCAGCAGTAGGACAGCTAACTATGGCTACACCTTC	CASSRTANYGYTF
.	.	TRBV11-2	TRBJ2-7	TGTGCCAGCAGCCTCACAGCCAACGAGCAGTACTTC	CASSLTANEQYF
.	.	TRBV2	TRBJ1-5	TGTGCCAGCAGGGGCTATTGGGGGGGCCATAGCAATCAGCCCCAGCATTTT	CASRGYWGGHSNQPQHF
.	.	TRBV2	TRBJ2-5	TGTGCCAGCAGTGTAGGGGGGGGTCAAGAGACCCAGTACTTC	CASSVGGGQETQYF
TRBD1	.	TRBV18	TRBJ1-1	TGTGCCAGCTCTCCGCCGGGACAGGTATACACTGAAGCTTTCTTT	CASSPPGQVYTEAFF
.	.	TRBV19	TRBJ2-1	TGTGCCAGTGGGCTCCTAGCTTACAATGAGCAGTTCTTC	CASGLLAYNEQFF
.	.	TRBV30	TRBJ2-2	TGTGCCTGGAGTGTGGGCACCTTCACCGGGGAGCTGTTTTTT	CAWSVGTFTGELFF
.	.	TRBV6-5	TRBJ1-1	TGTGCCAGCAGCCCCGCTATGACAGGTTCCTCTGAAGCTTTCTTT	CASSPAMTGSSEAFF
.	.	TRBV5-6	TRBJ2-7	TGTGCCAGCAGCTTGGTCCAGGGTCAGTACTCCTACGAGCAGTACTTC	CASSLVQGQYSYEQYF
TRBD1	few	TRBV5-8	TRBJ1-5	TGTGCCAGCAGCTTGACAGGGGCTCAGCCCCAGCATTTT	CASSLTGAQPQHF
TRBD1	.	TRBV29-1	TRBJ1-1	TGCAGCGTTCAAGACAGGGGGCGTGGGGCTATCGAAGCTTTCTTT	CSVQDRGRGAIEAFF
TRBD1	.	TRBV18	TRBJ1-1	TGTGCCAGCTCACCGCGGGACAGGCCTTGGGTTGAAGCTTTCTTT	CASSPRDRPWVEAFF
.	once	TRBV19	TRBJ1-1	TGTGCCAGTAGCGTAAAATTGAACACTGAAGCTTTCTTT	CASSVKLNTEAFF
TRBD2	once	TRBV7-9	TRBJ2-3	TGTGCCAGCAACAAAGCGGGAGGGCCCATCACGCAGTATTTT	CASNKAGGPITQYF
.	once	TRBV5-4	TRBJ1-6	TGTGCCAGCAGCTTGGACAGAAATTCACCCCTCCACTTT	CASSLDRNSPLHF
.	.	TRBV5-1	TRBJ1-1	TGCGCCAGCAGCTTGGCGGGGGACACTGAAGCTTTCTTT	CASSLAGDTEAFF
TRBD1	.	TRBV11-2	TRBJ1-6	TGTGCCAGCAGATTCGGGACAGGAGGTTCACCCCTCCACTTT	CASRFGTGGSPLHF
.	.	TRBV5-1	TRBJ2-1	TGCGCCAGCAGCTTGGGCGGTTCCTACAATGAGCAGTTCTTC	CASSLGGSYNEQFF
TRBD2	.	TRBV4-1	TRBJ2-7	TGCGCCAGCAGCCAAGGCCTAGCGGGAGGCGAGCAGTACTTC	CASSQGLAGGEQYF
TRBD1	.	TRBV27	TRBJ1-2	TGTGCCAGCAGTCGTCCAGGGGGTTATGGCTACACCTTC	CASSRPGGYGYTF
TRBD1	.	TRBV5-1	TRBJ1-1	TGCGCCAGCAGGTCCGGGACAGAGAACACTGAAGCTTTCTTT	CASRSGTENTEAFF
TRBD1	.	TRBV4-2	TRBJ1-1	TGTGCCAGCAGCCAAGTGTCGACAGGGGACACTGAAGCTTTCTTT	CASSQVSTGDTEAFF
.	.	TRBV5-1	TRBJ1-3	TGCGCCAGCAGCCCAGAGTCGACGCGGTTTGCTGGAAACACCATATATTTT	CASSPESTRFAGNTIYF
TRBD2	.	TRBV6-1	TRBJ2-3	TGTGCCAGCAGTGTTGTACTAGCGGAAGATACGCAGTATTTT	CASSVVLAEDTQYF
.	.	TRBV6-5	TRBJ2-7	TGTGCCTCCCGAGGACATCTCTACGAGCAGTACTTC	CASRGHLYEQYF